A single sample gave rise to the 30 T cell receptor beta chains below, sequenced in a study of shared T cell receptors in the human thymus. The protocol was immunoSEQ multiplex PCR, while the TCRdb copy is restricted to in-frame clones and leaves out a portion. The sample has 600,000 or so clones, more than 75% seen once. Separately, the same data were catalogued under a study of human thymus T cells.

Sequenced input: thymocytes. All receptors derive from a boy younger than two with a congenital heart defect.

The genes are TRBV15 and TRBJ2-1, with 11 bases fitting TRBD2. CDR3 size: 13 residues. The junction had 6 bases not matched to a gene; V was cut back by 8 bases and J by 9 bases. Germline values: CDR1 LNHNV, CDR2 YYDKDF (reference sequence). The CDR3 sequence is CATGTSGPGEQFF. The CDR3 nucleotides are TGTGCCACCGGGACTAGCGGACCTGGTGAGCAGTTCTTC.

The chain is built from TRBV25-1 and TRBJ1-2; 9 positions agree with TRBD1. Germline V CDR1 and CDR2: MGHDK, SYGVNS. With V trimmed by 4 bases and J by 8 bases, 14 bases remained unmatched. The length of the CDR3 is 16 residues. This chain's CDR3 is CASSGKFVGQGGGYTF. The CDR3 DNA is TGTGCCAGCAGTGGAAAATTCGTGGGACAGGGAGGCGGCTACACCTTC.

The chain is built from TRBV19 and TRBJ2-5; tentative D call: TRBD2 (5 bases). V was pared by 5 bases and J by 3 bases, with 19 bases between. The CDR3 consists of 16 residues. CDR1 and CDR2 (germline): LNHDA, SQIVND (reference sequence). CDR3 DNA sequence: TGTGCCAGTAGTGTTGTAGGGCTAGCATCGGAAGAGACCCAGTACTTC. Translated, it gives CASSVVGLASEETQYF.

This chain uses TRBV4-1 with TRBJ1-4; 9 bases line up with TRBD1. The V segment lost 8 bases and the J segment 6 bases; nucleotides outside the gene matches: 7. Germline lookup yields CDR1 MGHRA and CDR2 YSYEKL. CDR3 length equals 14 residues. CDR3 in DNA: TGCGCCAGCTCCGGACAGGGGCGGGATGAAAAACTGTTTTTT. Its protein product is CASSGQGRDEKLFF.

CDR3 protein: CASSSGTSGRDETQYF. The CDR3 DNA reads as TGCGCCAGCAGCTCGGGGACTAGCGGGAGAGATGAGACCCAGTACTTC. The chain couples TRBV5-1 to TRBJ2-5; 14 nucleotides line up with TRBD2. Losses at the gene ends were 3 bases for V and 5 bases for J; bases not matched to a gene: 6. The CDR3 contains 16 residues. Germline CDR1 SGHRS, CDR2 YFSETQ. Full variable domain (missing parts from reference TRBV5-1 and TRBJ2-5): KAGVTQTPRYLIKTRGQQVTLSCSPISGHRSVSWYQQTPGQGLQFLFEYFSETQRNKGNFPGRFSGRQFSNSRSEMNVSTLELGDSALYLCASSSGTSGRDETQYFGPGTRLLVL.

This chain uses TRBV9 with TRBJ1-1, with a possible D match to TRBD1 (5 bases). Trimming removed 0 bases at V and 3 bases at J, with 12 bases between. The CDR3 is 15 residues long. Germline V gene sequence: CDR1 SGDLS, CDR2 YYNGEE. The DNA for the CDR3 is TGTGCCAGCAGCGTAGCTCCCTGGGGGGACACTGAAGCTTTCTTT. Protein sequence: CASSVAPWGDTEAFF.

The chain carries TRBV4-1 and TRBJ1-4; TRBD1 agrees at 10 bases. From germline, CDR1 is MGHRA and CDR2 YSYEKL. Trimming cost V 1 base and J 7 bases; bases outside gene matches: 9. The CDR3 covers 17 residues. DNA of the CDR3: TGCGCCAGCAGCCAAGCTGGGACAGGGGAATATCGTGAAAAACTGTTTTTT. Its translation is CASSQAGTGEYREKLFF.

The chain uses TRBV28 and TRBJ1-2; D possibly corresponds to TRBD1 (6 bases). CDR1 is MDHEN and CDR2 is SYDVKM in the germline V gene. The CDR3 consists of 15 residues. The germline V and J ends were trimmed by 3 bases and 2 bases, with 13 bases remaining between them. This CDR3 reads CASSFDGDKNYGYTF. CDR3 sequence (DNA): TGTGCCAGCAGTTTCGATGGGGACAAAAACTATGGCTACACCTTC.

This clone showed up just once. V usage is TRBV14 and J usage is TRBJ2-1, with D perhaps matching TRBD2 (7 bases). With 0 bases removed from V and 6 bases from J, the gap between germline ends came to 18 bases. Germline CDR1 and CDR2: SGHDN and FVKESK. The CDR3 loop spans 17 amino acids. The CDR3 DNA sequence: TGTGCCAGCAGCCAAGAATGGGAGGGGGAGATAGCCAATGAGCAGTTCTTC. This translates into CASSQEWEGEIANEQFF.

The rearrangement uses TRBV4-3 and TRBJ2-7; maybe TRBD1 (5 bases). The V end lost 0 bases, the J end lost 6 bases, and 21 bases lay between the germline ends. CDR1 and CDR2 from the germline V gene are LGHNA and YSLEER. The CDR3 runs 17 residues. CDR3 protein: CASSQDEKTATKAEQYF. The CDR3, as DNA: TGCGCCAGCAGCCAAGATGAGAAGACAGCGACAAAAGCCGAGCAGTACTTC.

The J gene is TRBJ1-4, the V gene TRBV27; 7 nucleotides align to TRBD1. This CDR3 has 15 residues. Germline CDR1 and CDR2: MNHEY and SMNVEV (reference sequence). The junction had 9 bases not matched to a gene; V was cut back by 8 bases and J by 3 bases. The CDR3 loop is CASSLGGQPNEKLFF. DNA for the CDR3: TGTGCCAGCTCCTTAGGGGGACAGCCTAATGAAAAACTGTTTTTT.

The chain has TRBV7-9 and TRBJ2-7, with TRBD2 matching 9 bases. Germline values: CDR1 SEHNR, CDR2 FQNEAQ (reference sequence). The CDR3 totals 15 residues. V dropped 3 bases and J dropped 3; count of bases not matched to a gene: 6. The CDR3 sequence: CASSFVAGDFYEQYF. Written as DNA, the CDR3 is TGTGCCAGCAGCTTTGTAGCGGGAGACTTCTACGAGCAGTACTTC.

This sequence joins TRBV9 and TRBJ1-2; a weak D match, TRBD1 (5 bases). Germline CDR1 and CDR2: SGDLS and YYNGEE. The CDR3 has 16 amino acids. Between the trimmed V and J ends, which lost 3 bases and 3 bases, there was a span of 18 bases. This CDR3 reads CASSAGRRGVHYGYTF. The CDR3, as DNA: TGTGCCAGCAGCGCCGGCAGGCGGGGGGTCCACTATGGCTACACCTTC.

This chain uses TRBV14 with TRBJ1-1; TRBD1 agrees at 10 bases. This CDR3 comprises 18 residues. Looked up from germline, CDR1 is SGHDN and CDR2 is FVKESK. The trim removed 0 bases at V and 4 bases at J, leaving 11 bases unmatched. The CDR3 here is CASSQEKGTGANGTEAFF. As DNA, the CDR3 is TGTGCCAGCAGCCAAGAAAAGGGGACAGGGGCAAACGGCACTGAAGCTTTCTTT.

The chain carries TRBV5-4 and TRBJ2-3, with D perhaps matching TRBD2 (5 bases). V was pared by 2 bases and J by 2 bases, with 9 bases between. Germline V CDR1 and CDR2: SGHNT, YYREEE (reference sequence). This CDR3 comprises 14 residues. CDR3 DNA: TGTGCCAGCAGCTTAAGGGAGATCACAGATACGCAGTATTTT. Its protein is CASSLREITDTQYF.

This chain uses TRBV7-2 with TRBJ1-1; D is uncertain. CDR1 is SGHTA and CDR2 is FQGNSA in the germline V gene. The CDR3 loop spans 13 amino acids. V was clipped by 8 bases and J by 1 base, with 11 bases between them. The CDR3 sequence: CASHGFSNTEAFF. As DNA, the CDR3 is TGTGCCAGCCACGGTTTCTCGAACACTGAAGCTTTCTTT.

V and J are TRBV5-1 and TRBJ1-2; D might be TRBD1 (5 bases). Germline V gene sequence: CDR1 SGHRS, CDR2 YFSETQ. Trimming cost V 0 bases and J 7 bases, with 13 bases left between them. The CDR3 length is 14 residues. CDR3 nucleotide sequence: TGCGCCAGCAGCTTGGAAACTCCGGACACTGGCTACACCTTC. It encodes CASSLETPDTGYTF. The whole variable domain, filled in from reference TRBV5-1 and TRBJ1-2, reads KAGVTQTPRYLIKTRGQQVTLSCSPISGHRSVSWYQQTPGQGLQFLFEYFSETQRNKGNFPGRFSGRQFSNSRSEMNVSTLELGDSALYLCASSLETPDTGYTFGSGTRLTVV.

The chain couples TRBV15 to TRBJ2-7, with D possibly being TRBD1 (6 bases). The CDR3 consists of 15 residues. V lost 1 base and J lost 1, with 11 bases in between. Germline CDR1 and CDR2: LNHNV and YYDKDF (reference sequence). CDR3 nucleotides: TGTGCCACCAGCAGAGTTGGGACATATTCCTACGAGCAGTACTTC. Its protein product is CATSRVGTYSYEQYF.

V gene TRBV11-2 combines with J gene TRBJ2-1; 8 nucleotides align to TRBD2. There are 18 residues in the CDR3. Per the germline V gene, CDR1 is SGHAT and CDR2 is FQNNGV. The V gene end was trimmed by 6 bases and the J gene end by 5 bases; junction bases not matched to a gene: 18. This chain's CDR3 is CASRDKRVSGKGDNEQFF. CDR3 DNA sequence: TGTGCCAGCAGAGATAAGAGGGTTAGCGGGAAAGGGGACAATGAGCAGTTCTTC.

This chain joins TRBV15 and TRBJ1-5; 7 bases line up with TRBD1. The length of the CDR3 is 14 residues. After removal of 7 bases from V and 5 bases from J, the junction contained 8 bases not matched to a gene. Germline V gene data show CDR1 as LNHNV and CDR2 as YYDKDF (reference sequence). CDR3 in amino acids: CATTGRGADQPQHF. DNA of the CDR3: TGTGCCACCACAGGCAGGGGGGCCGATCAGCCCCAGCATTTT.

The chain carries TRBV2 and TRBJ2-7; TRBD2 matches at 9 bases. This CDR3 contains 14 residues. V lost 7 bases, J lost 5 bases, and 9 bases stayed unmatched. Germline V CDR1 and CDR2: SNHLY, FYNNEI. The CDR3 here is CASNVLAGQHEQYF. The CDR3 DNA sequence: TGTGCCAGCAACGTCCTAGCGGGACAACACGAGCAGTACTTC.

CDR3: CASSVGDTNSGNTIYF. The CDR3 region has the DNA TGTGCCAGCAGCGTAGGAGACACCAACTCTGGAAACACCATATATTTT. J is TRBJ1-3 and V is TRBV9, with no clear D. V was trimmed by 0 bases and J by 0 bases, leaving 10 bases between them. Germline V gives CDR1 SGDLS, CDR2 YYNGEE. This CDR3 has 16 amino acids.

This chain connects TRBV9 to TRBJ2-5; D perhaps matches TRBD2 (7 bases). The V end lost 1 base, the J end lost 5 bases, and 15 bases lay between the germline ends. From germline, CDR1 is SGDLS and CDR2 YYNGEE. The CDR3 consists of 15 residues. CDR3: CASSVKARGGETQYF. CDR3 nucleotide sequence: TGTGCCAGCAGCGTAAAAGCGAGGGGGGGGGAGACCCAGTACTTC.

This chain uses TRBV5-6 with TRBJ1-2; D perhaps matches TRBD1 (6 bases). The CDR3 is 16 residues long. Germline assignment: CDR1 SGHDT and CDR2 YYEEEE. V lost 3 bases to trimming and J lost 0 bases, with 15 bases between them. CDR3 sequence reads: CASSSFSQGANYGYTF. The CDR3 bases are TGTGCCAGCAGCTCATTTTCACAGGGCGCTAACTATGGCTACACCTTC.

In this sample, this clone turned up once. V usage is TRBV27 and J usage is TRBJ1-6; weak D call: TRBD1 (6 bases). Germline V CDR1 and CDR2: MNHEY, SMNVEV (reference sequence). The CDR3 spans 14 residues. V shed 10 bases and J shed 7 bases, with 17 bases lying between them. CDR3 nucleotide sequence: TGTGCCACCAAAAGGGGGTTTTGGAATTCACCCCTCCACTTT. This encodes CATKRGFWNSPLHF.

CDR3 amino acids: CASSTSGTSGRHTDTQYF. The CDR3 DNA reads as TGTGCCAGCAGCACCTCCGGGACTAGCGGGAGGCACACAGATACGCAGTATTTT. The chain recombines TRBV7-9 with TRBJ2-3; 15 nucleotides line up with TRBD2. There are 18 residues in the CDR3. The trim removed 5 bases at V and 2 bases at J, leaving 8 bases unmatched. Germline CDR1 is SEHNR and CDR2 is FQNEAQ (reference sequence).

The table lists this clone with a count of one. V is TRBV12-5 and J is TRBJ2-7; D is uncertain. With 4 bases removed from V and 4 bases from J, the gap between germline ends came to 29 bases. Germline CDR1 and CDR2: LGHNT and FRNRAP. The CDR3 is made up of 19 amino acids. The CDR3 is CASGSLETLLAADLYEQYF. DNA of the CDR3: TGTGCTAGTGGTTCGTTGGAAACTTTGTTGGCGGCTGATTTGTACGAGCAGTACTTC.

The J gene is TRBJ1-3, the V gene TRBV4-1; D uncertain. The ends were cut back, 1 base at V and 4 bases at J, with 17 bases in the middle. The CDR3 spans 17 residues. Germline V gene lookup returns CDR1 MGHRA and CDR2 YSYEKL. The CDR3 reads CASSQVPASGPGNTIYF. As DNA, the CDR3 is TGCGCCAGCAGCCAAGTCCCCGCTTCGGGTCCCGGAAACACCATATATTTT.

The chain employs TRBV15 and TRBJ2-7; TRBD2 might be the D (5 bases). CDR3 length: 17 residues. The germline CDR1 and CDR2 sequences are LNHNV and YYDKDF (reference sequence). The germline V and J ends were trimmed by 5 bases and 0 bases, with 20 bases remaining between them. As DNA, the CDR3 is TGTGCCACCAGCCGACCCTCCCATCTAGGGAGCTCCTACGAGCAGTACTTC. Residues: CATSRPSHLGSSYEQYF. The full variable domain, in which reference TRBV15 and TRBJ2-7 provide the parts outside the CDR3, is DAMVIQNPRYQVTQFGKPVTLSCSQTLNHNVMYWYQQKSSQAPKLLFHYYDKDFNNEADTPDNFQSRRPNTSFCFLDIRSPGLGDTAMYLCATSRPSHLGSSYEQYFGPGTRLTVT.

The genes are TRBV15 and TRBJ2-5; TRBD2 matches 7 bases. After removal of 3 bases from V and 5 bases from J, the junction contained 21 bases not matched to a gene. In germline, CDR1 is LNHNV, CDR2 YYDKDF (reference sequence). This CDR3 region has 19 residues. CDR3 sequence reads: CATSRDEAHLAAIGETQYF. The DNA of the CDR3 is TGTGCCACCAGCAGGGACGAGGCACACCTAGCGGCCATAGGGGAGACCCAGTACTTC.